This T cell receptor (beta chain) is from a study of blood T cell repertoires in COVID-19 (dated by TCRdb to 2019 to 2021). The study in broad terms: Samples covering the acute and convalescent phases of COVID-19 were provided by collaborators in the United States, Italy and Spain. The material from the prospective study consisted of cDNA or gDNA derived from T cells, B-cell-depleted T cells, or PBMCs. The repertoires were released in a freely available public database meant as a resource for research on the immune response to SARS-CoV-2. Where available, HLA class I and class II types were obtained from metadata supplied by the sample provider rather than from assay-based typing. Samples came from the ongoing ImmuneRACE study (first 160 participants) plus 1,254 subjects from 6 global collaborators. A de-identified subject ID, COVID-19 status, age in years and sex were almost always included in the sample metadata. Subjects who had been exposed to COVID-19, were actively infected with it, or had recovered from it provided the deeply sampled blood TCRbeta repertoires that made up the dataset. What the authors observed across the whole study: The amount of clinical and demographic metadata varied by source and participant and was provided uncurated.

Each collaborating institution followed its own protocols to collect whole blood in K2EDTA tubes. For TCRbeta analysis, collaborator samples were shipped as frozen whole blood, as isolated PBMCs, or as DNA extracted from either sample type. TCRbeta CDR3 regions were amplified from genomic DNA by means of the immunoSEQ Assay, a bias-controlled multiplex PCR. Regarding the original processing steps: Nucleated cell counts per sample were estimated from amplification of reference gene primers within the assay. To quantify the absolute abundance of each unique TCRbeta CDR3 rearrangement, sequence reads were collapsed and filtered. For each sample, productive Simpson clonality was calculated as the square root of Simpson's diversity index across productive rearrangements. TCRdb holds this immuneACCESS table with in-frame rearrangements only. Some clones are missing; in checked studies, unresolved V genes explain under half, and the rest has no known cause. V and J calls and clone size are copied from that table; D and trimming were computed from the DNA. The sample has roughly 700,000 clones on record, 75% to 90% of them singletons. Of the sample, approximately 0.25% falls within the top ten clones.

As regards this clone: Its binding antigen is unknown. No qualities accompany the bases; no much larger clone lies one base away.

From its cysteine to its phenylalanine, the CDR3 spans 16 amino acids. Only CDR3 DNA remains: 48 bases, in frame from the first base. V and J lose 1 base and 0 bases, and a span of 13 bases separates them. Reading the germline V gene gives CDR1 SGHRS and CDR2 YFSETQ. The sequence derives from a woman younger than 35 with acute or convalescent COVID-19. The sample comprised peripheral blood. The chain is encoded by TRBV5-1 joined to TRBJ1-1; a tentative D call is TRBD1 (6 bases match). Read as DNA, the sequence is TGCGCCAGCAGCTTGTCCGGGACAACACTGAACACTGAAGCTTTCTTT. Its coded protein is CASSLSGTTLNTEAFF.